This entry lists 22 T cell receptor beta chains sequenced from one sample in a study of Graves' ophthalmopathy and Graves' hyperthyroidism. Researchers took RNA transcripts and amplified TCR beta CDR3 regions from them. RT-PCR with HTBI primers came first, then second-round multiplex PCR. One entry per CDR3 protein, called by TCRdb with MiXCR from the multiplex PCR reads. Of approximately 380,000 distinct CDR3 sequences in the sample, under 25% were seen once. The specimen sequenced was peripheral blood. The receptors here all came from a woman between 18 and 30 years old with stable Graves' hyperthyroidism.

The sample holds many counts of this clonotype. V gene TRBV12-3 or TRBV12-4 combines with J gene TRBJ1-3, with TRBD1 as a possible D gene (5 bases). The CDR3 length is 18 residues. V was clipped by 6 bases and J by 0 bases, with 21 bases between them. The CDR3 bases are TGTGCCAGCAGATCCGGGACGGGTTTTGGGCGCTCTGGAAACACCATATATTTT. It specifies CASRSGTGFGRSGNTIYF.

This clonotype was seen many times. The chain uses TRBV2 and TRBJ2-7; 9 bases align to TRBD1. Trimming removed 6 bases from V and 4 bases from J; junction bases left unmatched: 7. Germline V gene lookup returns CDR1 SNHLY and CDR2 FYNNEI. The CDR3 is 14 residues long. DNA of the CDR3: TGTGCCAGCAGAGCGACAGGGGGTGGGTACGAGCAGTACTTC. Translation gives CASRATGGGYEQYF.

This clonotype occurred many times. V gene TRBV7-2 combines with J gene TRBJ2-2; D gene ambiguous. Trimming took off 1 base at V and 6 bases at J, with 6 bases between the two ends. Germline lookup yields CDR1 SGHTA and CDR2 FQGNSA. The CDR3 extends over 13 amino acids. The CDR3: CASSLDLAGELFF. In nucleotides, the CDR3 is TGTGCCAGCAGCTTAGACCTAGCCGGGGAGCTGTTTTTT.

Many counts were recorded for this clonotype. This chain connects TRBV6-4 to TRBJ1-2, with TRBD1 matching 9 bases. V lost 4 bases and J lost 2; bases outside the gene matches: 11. Germline loops: CDR1 MRHNA, CDR2 SNTAGT. The CDR3 sequence is 17 residues long. CDR3 bases: TGTGCCAGCAGTGGCTTCGTCCCGGGACAGGGAAACTATGGCTACACCTTC. Amino acids: CASSGFVPGQGNYGYTF.

This clonotype has at least ten counts. V gene TRBV12-3 or TRBV12-4 combines with J gene TRBJ1-6, with 7 bases that match TRBD1. The CDR3 covers 14 residues. With V trimmed by 6 bases and J by 9 bases, 8 bases remained unmatched. The chain's CDR3 is CASSVTGSSSPLHF. The CDR3 nucleotides are TGTGCCAGCAGCGTGACAGGGTCGAGTTCACCCCTCCACTTT.

As concerns this clonotype: A read error is possible here, since a much larger clone lies one base away. The rearrangement joins TRBV12-3 or TRBV12-4 to TRBJ2-5; tentative D call: TRBD1 (6 bases). The CDR3 covers 15 residues. Deletions cut 3 bases from V and 4 bases from J, with 15 bases between. CDR3 coding DNA: TGTGCCAGCAGTTTTGTCAGGCTGACAGGAGAGACCCAGTACTTC. Its protein is CASSFVRLTGETQYF.

This clonotype has at least ten counts. V is TRBV20-1 and J is TRBJ2-2; 7 nucleotides agree with TRBD1. This CDR3 region has 13 residues. The V and J ends lost 6 bases and 6 bases, in that order; junction bases with no gene match: 7. Germline V gene lookup returns CDR1 DFQATT and CDR2 SNEGSKA (reference sequence). This CDR3 is CSASQQGPGELFF. The CDR3 nucleotides are TGCAGTGCGTCACAACAGGGGCCCGGGGAGCTGTTTTTT.

The chain couples TRBV11-2 to TRBJ2-6, with D hard to call. This CDR3 is built from 17 residues. V was clipped by 6 bases and J by 0 bases, with 15 bases between them. Germline V gene lookup returns CDR1 SGHAT and CDR2 FQNNGV. The CDR3, as DNA: TGTGCCAGCAGATTTAGTCCCTTTTTCTCTGGGGCCAACGTCCTGACTTTC. Residues: CASRFSPFFSGANVLTF.

This clonotype was seen repeatedly, ten times or more. The V and J genes are TRBV4-3 and TRBJ1-6, with D unresolved. Trimming pared 1 base from V and 6 bases from J, leaving 10 bases between. Germline CDR1 is LGHNA and CDR2 is YSLEER. The CDR3 covers 15 residues. The CDR3, as DNA: TGCGCCAGCAGCCAAGCGCAAGACGCTAATTCACCCCTCCACTTT. Protein product: CASSQAQDANSPLHF.

The J gene is TRBJ1-5, the V gene TRBV20-1; TRBD1 is a possible D gene (5 bases). The CDR3 length is 15 residues. Trimming stripped 6 bases from V and 2 bases from J, with 17 bases between. CDR1 and CDR2 from the germline V gene are DFQATT and SNEGSKA (reference sequence). CDR3 nucleotide sequence: TGCAGTGCCAGAAAAGGGACCAGCGGCAATCAGCCCCAGCATTTT. It encodes CSARKGTSGNQPQHF.

This clonotype was picked up many times. Written as DNA, the CDR3 is TGTGCCAGCACCATGACCGACGGCACTGAAGCTTTCTTT. Protein sequence: CASTMTDGTEAFF. This chain connects TRBV12-3 or TRBV12-4 to TRBJ1-1, with no clear D. The CDR3 spans 13 residues. V was clipped by 7 bases and J by 4 bases, with 13 bases between them.

This clonotype showed up many times. This chain uses TRBV7-2 with TRBJ2-4; 8 bases agree with TRBD2. V trimming: 2 bases; J trimming: 1 base; junction bases outside the gene matches: 7. This CDR3 has 17 residues. Germline V gene lookup returns CDR1 SGHTA and CDR2 FQGNSA. CDR3 nucleotide sequence: TGTGCCAGCAGCTTATCCGTCGGCGGGAGGGCCAAAAACATTCAGTACTTC. Its protein is CASSLSVGGRAKNIQYF.

This clonotype was observed many times. The chain links TRBV13 to TRBJ2-7, with D maybe TRBD2 (6 bases). V gave up 5 bases and J gave up 3 bases, with 11 bases separating them. The V gene's germline CDR1 is PRHDT and CDR2 FYEKMQ (reference sequence). The CDR3 covers 13 residues. CDR3 region: CASSGGAGYEQYF. The CDR3 DNA follows: TGTGCCAGCAGCGGCGGGGCGGGCTACGAGCAGTACTTC.

This clonotype occurred many times. The gene calls are TRBV19 and TRBJ1-2, with a weak D call TRBD1 (5 bases). V was trimmed by 8 bases and J by 2 bases, leaving 9 bases between them. CDR1 is LNHDA and CDR2 is SQIVND in the germline V gene (reference sequence). CDR3 size: 12 residues. The CDR3 DNA is TGTGCCAGTGAAGACAGAAACTATGGCTACACCTTC. Translating it yields CASEDRNYGYTF. Full variable domain (rest looked up from reference TRBV19 and TRBJ1-2): DGGITQSPKYLFRKEGQNVTLSCEQNLNHDAMYWYRQDPGQGLRLIYYSQIVNDFQKGDIAEGYSVSREKKESFPLTVTSAQKNPTAFYLCASEDRNYGYTFGSGTRLTVV.

The chain couples TRBV12-3 or TRBV12-4 to TRBJ1-3, with 7 bases fitting TRBD1. The CDR3 covers 14 residues. Trimming removed 7 bases from V and 8 bases from J; junction bases left unmatched: 11. CDR3 sequence (DNA): TGTGCCAGCACCTTTTCTGACAGGGTACACACCATATATTTT. This codes for CASTFSDRVHTIYF.

The chain uses TRBV28 and TRBJ2-7; TRBD1 agrees at 9 bases. Germline-derived CDR1 and CDR2 are MDHEN and SYDVKM. Trimming took 3 bases from V and 6 from J; bases not matched to a gene: 6. This CDR3 spans 14 amino acids. CDR3 amino acids: CASSFSGTGREQYF. CDR3 bases: TGTGCCAGCAGTTTTAGTGGGACAGGGCGCGAGCAGTACTTC. Complete variable domain (other parts from reference TRBV28 and TRBJ2-7): DVKVTQSSRYLVKRTGEKVFLECVQDMDHENMFWYRQDPGLGLRLIYFSYDVKMKEKGDIPEGYSVSREKKERFSLILESASTNQTSMYLCASSFSGTGREQYFGPGTRLTVT.

This clonotype was picked up many times. The rearrangement uses TRBV2 and TRBJ2-2, with 8 bases fitting TRBD1. V trimming: 4 bases; J trimming: 7 bases; junction bases outside the gene matches: 2. The CDR3 is made up of 13 amino acids. Germline-derived CDR1 and CDR2 are SNHLY and FYNNEI. The CDR3 nucleotides are TGTGCCAGCAGTGTGGACAGGGACGGGGAGCTGTTTTTT. It yields the protein CASSVDRDGELFF.

This clonotype was seen repeatedly, ten times or more. The chain is built from TRBV27 and TRBJ1-1; D gene unclear. From germline, CDR1 is MNHEY and CDR2 SMNVEV (reference sequence). The CDR3 loop spans 13 amino acids. Trimming removed 9 bases at V and 7 bases at J, with 18 bases between. CDR3: CASLRHGGLEAFF. As DNA, the CDR3 is TGTGCCAGTTTACGCCACGGCGGGCTTGAAGCTTTCTTT.

Many counts were recorded for this clonotype. The chain carries TRBV24-1 and TRBJ1-2; D is undetermined. CDR3 length equals 13 residues. Germline V gives CDR1 KGHDR, CDR2 SFDVKD. Trimming stripped 2 bases from V and 1 base from J, with 4 bases between. Written as DNA, the CDR3 is TGTGCCACCAGTGATTCTGTTAACTATGGCTACACCTTC. Protein sequence: CATSDSVNYGYTF.

The V and J genes are TRBV19 and TRBJ1-5; TRBD1 matches 10 bases. CDR1 LNHDA and CDR2 SQIVND come from the germline V gene (reference sequence). The CDR3 totals 17 residues. V trimming: 4 bases; J trimming: 0 bases; junction bases outside the gene matches: 6. In nucleotides, the CDR3 is TGTGCCAGTAGTAGTGTCGGACAGGGGGTTAGCAATCAGCCCCAGCATTTT. It specifies CASSSVGQGVSNQPQHF.

This clonotype has ten or more counts. The genes are TRBV6-1 and TRBJ2-5; TRBD2 might be the D (7 bases). Trimming took off 6 bases at V and 3 bases at J, with 8 bases between the two ends. CDR3 length equals 12 residues. Germline loops: CDR1 MNHNS, CDR2 SASEGT. CDR3 DNA: TGTGCCAGCAGAGGGGGGGAAGAGACCCAGTACTTC. It translates to CASRGGEETQYF.

The chain recombines TRBV14 with TRBJ2-5; D is undetermined. Germline CDR1 is SGHDN and CDR2 is FVKESK. The CDR3 contains 12 residues. V was clipped by 0 bases and J by 8 bases, with 7 bases between them. CDR3 bases: TGTGCCAGCAGCCAAGATCGGCAAACCCAGTACTTC. Translated: CASSQDRQTQYF. The full variable domain, with the rest looked up from reference TRBV14 and TRBJ2-5, is EAGVTQFPSHSVIEKGQTVTLRCDPISGHDNLYWYRRVMGKEIKFLLHFVKESKQDESGMPNNRFLAERTGGTYSTLKVQPAELEDSGVYFCASSQDRQTQYFGPGTRLLVL.